Below, 29 T cell receptor beta chains from the same sample are listed, as sequenced in a study of cytomegalovirus exposure and HLA in healthy donors. Primers: 60 Vbeta forward and 13 Jbeta reverse. Clones were sequenced by immunoSEQ multiplex PCR, and TCRdb holds only the in-frame ones, with some missing. The sample holds 200,000 to 250,000 clones, 79% seen once. Sequencing was carried out using PBMCs. Source of these receptors: a man aged 50 or older in good health and CMV-seronegative.

The chain employs TRBV29-1 and TRBJ1-5; a weak D match, TRBD1 (6 bases). The CDR3 consists of 13 residues. Germline V gene data show CDR1 as SQVTM and CDR2 as ANQGSEA. V was trimmed by 7 bases and J by 3 bases, leaving 13 bases between them. CDR3 protein: CSASRDTNQPQHF. The CDR3 bases are TGCAGCGCCTCCCGGGACACCAATCAGCCCCAGCATTTT. Together with reference TRBV29-1 and TRBJ1-5, the CDR3 gives the full variable domain: SAVISQKPSRDICQRGTSLTIQCQVDSQVTMMFWYRQQPGQSLTLIATANQGSEATYESGFVIDKFPISRPNLTFSTLTVSNMSPEDSSIYLCSASRDTNQPQHFGDGTRLSIL.

On this clone itself: Within the sample, other DNA sequences also encode this same CDR3. The gene calls are TRBV4-1 and TRBJ1-5, with D possibly matching TRBD1 (6 bases). The CDR3 runs to 15 residues. Trimming removed 3 bases at V and 1 base at J, with 10 bases between. Germline loops: CDR1 MGHRA, CDR2 YSYEKL. CDR3 region: CASSQGRGSNQPQHF. In DNA form, the CDR3 reads TGCGCCAGCAGCCAGGGAAGGGGGAGCAATCAGCCCCAGCATTTT.

This clone was recorded only once. CDR3 loop: CSVGRQDNQPQHF. CDR3 DNA sequence: TGCAGCGTTGGGAGACAGGACAATCAGCCCCAGCATTTT. The gene calls are TRBV29-1 and TRBJ1-5; D may be TRBD1 (6 bases). CDR1 and CDR2 (germline): SQVTM, ANQGSEA. The CDR3 extends over 13 amino acids. The germline V and J ends were trimmed by 4 bases and 3 bases, with 10 bases remaining between them.

This chain connects TRBV28 to TRBJ2-3; 16 bases are shared with TRBD2. Germline trimming cut 6 bases from V and 11 bases from J; bases unmatched to any gene: 29. CDR1 and CDR2 (germline): MDHEN, SYDVKM. This CDR3 has 22 amino acids. This CDR3 reads CASSTSLPGTSGRDTHRRGQYF. CDR3 nucleotide sequence: TGTGCCAGCAGCACATCACTTCCCGGGACTAGCGGGAGGGACACCCACCGCCGAGGGCAGTATTTT.

The chain recombines TRBV28 with TRBJ2-3, with TRBD2 matching over 7 bases. The V and J ends lost 2 bases and 3 bases, in that order; junction bases with no gene match: 5. Germline V gene lookup returns CDR1 MDHEN and CDR2 SYDVKM. The CDR3 has 15 residues. The CDR3 region has the DNA TGTGCCAGCAGTTTACTTGGGGGGGTAACAGATACGCAGTATTTT. Translation: CASSLLGGVTDTQYF.

The V call is TRBV7-9, the J call TRBJ2-5; 11 bases are shared with TRBD1. CDR1 is SEHNR, CDR2 FQNEAQ, per germline (reference sequence). Germline trimming cut 5 bases from V and 5 bases from J; bases unmatched to any gene: 7. This CDR3 has 15 amino acids. CDR3 sequence (DNA): TGTGCCAGCAGCCCTGGACAGGGGGCGTGGGAGACCCAGTACTTC. Its protein product is CASSPGQGAWETQYF.

The chain couples TRBV5-1 to TRBJ2-2; 10 nucleotides agree with TRBD1. The CDR3 length is 13 residues. Germline CDR1 reads SGHRS; CDR2 reads YFSETQ. J was trimmed by 5 bases and V by 10 bases; bases with no gene match: 5. The CDR3: CASGTGVTGELFF. The DNA of the CDR3 is TGCGCCTCCGGGACAGGGGTAACCGGGGAGCTGTTTTTT.

J is TRBJ1-2 and V is TRBV28; 8 bases line up with TRBD1. This CDR3 region has 16 residues. CDR1 is MDHEN and CDR2 is SYDVKM in the germline V gene. Germline trimming cut 5 bases from V and 4 bases from J; bases unmatched to any gene: 12. The DNA for the CDR3 is TGTGCCAGCAGTCGAAGACAGGGGTTTATGGTCTATGGCTACACCTTC. Protein sequence: CASSRRQGFMVYGYTF.

The rearrangement links TRBV27 to TRBJ1-5, with D tentatively TRBD1 (5 bases). V shed 10 bases and J shed 4 bases, with 14 bases lying between them. CDR1 and CDR2 (germline): MNHEY, SMNVEV (reference sequence). This CDR3 is 13 amino acids long. CDR3 DNA: TGTGCCACATCTAGGGGTTCAAATCAGCCCCAGCATTTT. It encodes CATSRGSNQPQHF.

The chain joins TRBV28 to TRBJ1-4; D is undetermined. The CDR3 totals 13 residues. With 2 bases removed from V and 6 bases from J, the gap between germline ends came to 7 bases. Germline V gene sequence: CDR1 MDHEN, CDR2 SYDVKM. The CDR3, as DNA: TGTGCCAGCAGTTTAGGTGGAGATGAAAAACTGTTTTTT. As protein: CASSLGGDEKLFF. Complete variable domain (other parts from reference TRBV28 and TRBJ1-4): DVKVTQSSRYLVKRTGEKVFLECVQDMDHENMFWYRQDPGLGLRLIYFSYDVKMKEKGDIPEGYSVSREKKERFSLILESASTNQTSMYLCASSLGGDEKLFFGSGTQLSVL.

The chain carries TRBV4-1 and TRBJ2-5; maybe TRBD2 (6 bases). The last part of the DNA fits TRBJ2-7 better; the J call may be wrong. Germline V lookup: CDR1 MGHRA, CDR2 YSYEKL. The CDR3 loop spans 13 amino acids. The CDR3 protein is CASSPQGGYEQYF. The CDR3 coding sequence is TGCGCCAGCAGCCCCCAGGGAGGCTACGAGCAGTACTTC.

This clone occurred a few times. The J gene is TRBJ2-6, the V gene TRBV4-1, with D possibly TRBD1 on 6 matching bases. Trimming shortened V by 8 bases and J by 2 bases, and 22 bases separated the two germline ends. The CDR3 runs 18 residues. Germline V gene lookup returns CDR1 MGHRA and CDR2 YSYEKL. This chain's CDR3 is CASANQGILGPGANVLTF. CDR3 sequence (DNA): TGCGCCAGCGCCAATCAGGGGATCCTGGGTCCTGGGGCCAACGTCCTGACTTTC.

This sequence joins TRBV28 and TRBJ2-2, with D possibly being TRBD2 (5 bases). The CDR3 loop spans 16 amino acids. V was cut by 6 bases and J by 0 bases, with 14 bases left in between. CDR1 is MDHEN, CDR2 SYDVKM, per germline. In nucleotides, the CDR3 is TGTGCCAGCAGGCGGAGAGGGAGTCCGAACACCGGGGAGCTGTTTTTT. This translates into CASRRRGSPNTGELFF.

The CDR3 nucleotides are TGTGCCAGCAGCATACAGGGGATTGGGGGGCCCCTCCACTTT. This translates into CASSIQGIGGPLHF. The J gene is TRBJ1-6, the V gene TRBV9; 7 nucleotides agree with TRBD1. With V trimmed by 4 bases and J by 13 bases, 11 bases remained unmatched. This CDR3 contains 14 residues. CDR1 is SGDLS and CDR2 is YYNGEE in the germline V gene.

The gene calls are TRBV5-5 and TRBJ1-5; TRBD1 is a possible D gene (5 bases). Germline-derived CDR1 and CDR2 are SGHKS and YYEKEE (reference sequence). V shed 0 bases and J shed 0 bases, with 7 bases lying between them. This CDR3 is 15 amino acids long. CDR3 amino acids: CASSLGQYSNQPQHF. The CDR3 nucleotides are TGTGCCAGCAGCTTGGGACAGTATAGCAATCAGCCCCAGCATTTT.

The rearrangement joins TRBV10-3 to TRBJ2-1; no reliable D call. Trimming pared 0 bases from V and 5 bases from J, leaving 8 bases between. The CDR3 length is 14 residues. Germline V gene data show CDR1 as ENHRY and CDR2 as SYGVKD. The CDR3 DNA reads TGTGCCATCAGTGAGTCGAGGAGCAACAATGAGCAGTTCTTC. Protein sequence: CAISESRSNNEQFF.

J is TRBJ1-4 and V is TRBV10-3; D gene unclear. V was shortened by 3 bases and J by 6 bases, with 11 bases between the two germline ends. Per germline, CDR1 ENHRY and CDR2 SYGVKD. The CDR3 runs to 14 residues. In DNA form, the CDR3 reads TGTGCCATCAGTGACTCCGTTTCCCATGAAAAACTGTTTTTT. Protein product: CAISDSVSHEKLFF.

This clone is medium-sized within its sample. The chain links TRBV6-1 to TRBJ2-1; maybe TRBD2 (5 bases). Trimming removed 8 bases at V and 6 bases at J, with 17 bases between. The germline V gene encodes CDR1 MNHNS and CDR2 SASEGT. CDR3 length: 14 amino acids. The CDR3 nucleotides read TGTGCCAGCGCCGGGCCCTTGGACTCCAATGAGCAGTTCTTC. Residues: CASAGPLDSNEQFF.

This chain connects TRBV10-3 to TRBJ2-5; D remains ambiguous. Germline CDR1 and CDR2: ENHRY and SYGVKD. V was shortened by 4 bases and J by 2 bases, with 5 bases between the two germline ends. This CDR3 is 12 amino acids long. Here the CDR3 reads CAISGDQETQYF. CDR3 nucleotides: TGTGCCATCAGTGGAGATCAAGAGACCCAGTACTTC.

There are a few counts of this clone. The chain links TRBV13 to TRBJ2-3, with 9 bases fitting TRBD2. J gave up 1 base and V 5 bases, and 4 bases lay outside the gene matches. Germline V CDR1 and CDR2: PRHDT, FYEKMQ (reference sequence). This CDR3 is 15 amino acids long. The DNA of the CDR3 is TGTGCCAGCAGCCCGCGACTAGCGGGCACAGATACGCAGTATTTT. It translates to CASSPRLAGTDTQYF.

With respect to this clone: This sample includes further DNA sequences coding for the same CDR3. The CDR3 loop is CASSLAGSSYEQYF. CDR3 nucleotides: TGTGCCAGCAGTCTAGCGGGAAGCTCCTACGAGCAGTACTTC. The rearrangement uses TRBV28 and TRBJ2-7, with 9 bases matching TRBD2. There are 14 residues in the CDR3. Germline CDR1 is MDHEN and CDR2 is SYDVKM. With V trimmed by 5 bases and J by 0 bases, 2 bases remained unmatched.

The CDR3, as DNA: TGTGCCAGCAGCCGTCCCGGGACAGGGAACTCCTACGAGCAGTACTTC. It yields the protein CASSRPGTGNSYEQYF. The gene calls are TRBV14 and TRBJ2-5, with TRBD1 identical over 9 bases. TRBJ2-7 explains the end of the DNA better; the J call may be wrong. Germline V gene sequence: CDR1 SGHDN, CDR2 FVKESK. This CDR3 is 16 amino acids long.

The V gene is TRBV12-5, the J gene TRBJ1-5; TRBD1 aligns across 7 bases. The CDR3 runs 14 residues. CDR1 LGHNT and CDR2 FRNRAP come from the germline V gene. J lost 6 bases, V lost 0 bases, and 2 bases had no gene match. CDR3 nucleotides: TGTGCTAGTGGTTTGGTAGGGGGCAGTCAGCCCCAGCATTTT. Amino acid sequence: CASGLVGGSQPQHF.

The chain recombines TRBV6-5 with TRBJ1-2; possibly TRBD1 for D (6 bases). This CDR3 has 13 residues. The V gene lost 6 bases and the J gene lost 8 bases, with 16 bases spanning the gap. From germline, CDR1 is MNHEY and CDR2 SVGAGI. The DNA for the CDR3 is TGTGCCAGCAGGGCTTACAGGGTTTCGGGCTACACCTTC. This encodes CASRAYRVSGYTF.

The V call is TRBV6-1, the J call TRBJ2-2, with TRBD1 identical over 7 bases. The CDR3 contains 16 residues. The junction had 9 bases not matched to a gene; V was cut back by 2 bases and J by 6 bases. Germline V lookup: CDR1 MNHNS, CDR2 SASEGT. The DNA of the CDR3 is TGTGCCAGCAGTGAATTGGTCTGGCAGGGGGCCGGGGAGCTGTTTTTT. Amino acids: CASSELVWQGAGELFF.

The chain employs TRBV5-1 and TRBJ2-1; 13 positions match TRBD2. This CDR3 is 16 amino acids long. Losses at the gene ends were 2 bases for V and 5 bases for J; bases not matched to a gene: 4. Germline CDR1 reads SGHRS; CDR2 reads YFSETQ. The CDR3 is CASSFYGTSGNNEQFF. The CDR3, as DNA: TGCGCCAGCAGCTTTTACGGGACTAGCGGGAACAATGAGCAGTTCTTC.

The V gene is TRBV28, the J gene TRBJ2-7, with 9 positions matching TRBD1. This CDR3 has 16 residues. V lost 2 bases to trimming and J lost 4 bases; unmatched junction nucleotides: 9. CDR1 is MDHEN, CDR2 SYDVKM, per germline. CDR3 nucleotide sequence: TGTGCCAGCAGTTTAGCGGCCAGACAGGGGGTATACGAGCAGTACTTC. Protein sequence: CASSLAARQGVYEQYF.

The chain links TRBV27 to TRBJ2-7; TRBD1 matches at 9 bases. V lost 3 bases to trimming and J lost 7 bases; unmatched junction nucleotides: 7. Per germline, CDR1 MNHEY and CDR2 SMNVEV (reference sequence). This CDR3 comprises 14 residues. For the CDR3, the DNA is TGTGCCAGCAGTTTTTGGGACAGGGTAGGAGAGCAGTACTTC. Translating gives CASSFWDRVGEQYF.

V and J are TRBV4-2 and TRBJ2-5; D is perhaps TRBD1 (6 bases). Trimming left V 3 bases short and J 11 bases short, with 16 bases between. CDR3 size: 13 residues. Germline V gene data show CDR1 as LGHNA and CDR2 as YNFKEQ. The CDR3 sequence is CASSQELQGEQYF. The CDR3 DNA reads TGTGCCAGCAGCCAGGAACTACAGGGAGAGCAGTACTTC.